Below, one T cell receptor beta chain is given with its context. The antigen it recognizes is unknown. The sample holds no much larger clone one base away, and base qualities are not on file. These data come from a study of cytomegalovirus exposure and HLA in healthy donors (dated by TCRdb to about 2017). Regarding the research as a whole: In an earlier analysis of approximately 640 of the donors, 250 to 350 Gb of sequence data and 100 million or so unique TCR beta sequences from roughly 190 million T cells were reported. The study aimed to test whether signatures of past pathogen exposure could be identified by cataloging public T cell receptors. An earlier analysis of 587 of the donors used high-throughput TCR beta sequencing to judge whether each TCR beta V gene segment behaved as functional or pseudogenic. Among about 410 genotyped donors of the cohort, an average of roughly 230,000 unique TCR beta nucleotide sequences was sequenced per donor, of which about 19% were non-productive. Typing coverage varied by locus: roughly 629-630 donors for A, B, C, DRB1 and DQB1; about 520 for DQA1; over 600 for DPA1; approximately 470 for DPB1. Rather than drawing on any new phenotypic data, the later analysis identified candidate immune exposures from TCR beta sequences and the way those sequences occurred across donors. In a later analysis, previously published TCR beta repertoires from 670 or so donors were re-analyzed and high-resolution HLA genotyping was added so that TCR occurrence patterns could be studied. Using immunosequencing, the study profiled T cell repertoires from 640 or so subjects and related those repertoires to cytomegalovirus serostatus. Four or five DR-DQ haplotypes were handled as single units for association and clustering because linkage in the cohort was strong. A separate validation cohort of 100 to 150 different subjects was used in addition to the roughly 720-subject first cohort. Every repertoire in the discovery cohort had been generated on one and the same sequencing platform. In a later genetic analysis, genome-wide SNP genotypes for about three fifths of the 666 donors were used, and that subset was treated as a discovery cohort. HLA typing included class I and class II loci at four-digit resolution. The genetic ancestry cluster associated with self-reported Caucasian donors included 81% of the 398 genotyped donors. An early release that covered around 590 HLA-typed donors contained 250 to 350 gigabases of sequencing data and about 84 million unique TCR sequences. Donor age, sex, ethnicity and CMV serostatus were compiled together with the repertoire data. To predict cytomegalovirus infection status, the study combined high-throughput TCR immunosequencing, statistical association of individual TCRs with disease status, and machine learning.

Overall results and qualifications from the work: A later analysis associated 16,951 TCR beta sequences with specific HLA alleles at a false discovery rate of 0.05. A total of 150 or so TCR beta chains were listed by the study as associated with cytomegalovirus. Because HLA typing was unavailable for some donors at each locus, only the typed subset was used in association tests. A later analysis found that most CMV-associated TCR beta chains appeared HLA-restricted, with HLA associations seemingly driven largely by CMV exposure. Some IMGT-functional V segments, including TRBV6-2 and TRBV6-3, could not be distinguished by the 87-base-pair reads and were therefore excluded. Correlated functional status among segregating V segments might be attributable to linkage disequilibrium, but an unknown experimental factor could not be ruled out. In an earlier analysis of around 600 of the donors, most TCR beta V segments were observed in productive rearrangements about 87% or about 30% of the time, broadly matching IMGT annotations. While some public TCRs were present in many individuals, most TCR sequences turned up only very rarely across donors. The presence/absence analyses assumed that sequencing depth was roughly uniform across donors, and that assumption may not be true. In a later analysis, the rate of TCR association differed among HLA loci, with DRB1 alleles having the most associated TCRs and HLA-C alleles having the fewest. Three of the identified cytomegalovirus-associated TCR beta chains were confirmed in vitro to be specific for cytomegalovirus antigens. Cytomegalovirus status was reported to be diagnosed by the classifier with high specificity and sensitivity in both the original and validation cohorts. A later genetic analysis associated a missense DCLRE1C variant with V-gene and J-gene trimming of TCR beta chains, and an independent cohort replicated the association. The sequencing pipeline was judged likely to have produced a cluster of highly shared sequence variants as a technical artifact. A further reported finding was that TCR beta sequences accurately predicted the HLA-A and HLA-B alleles for most subjects in the first cohort. According to a later analysis, parvovirus B19, influenza, CMV and Epstein-Barr virus appeared linked to several top co-occurrence clusters. Roughly 17 rarely observed V segments, including chromosome 9 orphons, were excluded from the earlier analysis of approximately 500 of the donors because counts were too low. A later analysis found that HLA-associated TCR beta chains were more clonally expanded and had lower generation probabilities than equally common non-associated chains. It was suggested by the authors that the approach could potentially be generalized to other disease states and immunological phenotypes. Assigning TCR associations to individual alleles was difficult when HLA alleles, especially DR and DQ, strongly co-occurred. Immune exposure information for the cohort was limited to CMV serostatus. According to a later genetic analysis, donors in an Asian-associated ancestry cluster had fewer N-insertions in productive TCRs than the approximately 610-donor mean. Only TCR beta chains were sequenced in this cohort, and the absence of alpha or paired-chain data limited detectable features.

The germline V and J ends show losses of 5 bases and 2 bases respectively, and no gene match explains 8 bases of the junction. There are 15 amino acids in the CDR3, from cysteine to phenylalanine inclusive. The retained sequence is limited to the CDR3, 45 bases, with the frame set at the first base. CDR1 and CDR2 are drawn from the germline V gene (reference sequence): MNHEY, SMNVEV. The cohort consisted of hundreds of healthy bone marrow donors. At the time of sampling, all cohort members were nominally healthy, though unrecorded immune exposures were likely present. The donor was CMV seronegative and belonged to the group of under 400 seronegative cohort members. Each donor provided a peripheral blood sample, and peripheral blood mononuclear cells were used for TCR beta sequencing. Genomic DNA was extracted from the blood cell samples with the Qiagen DNeasy Blood Extraction Kit. To prepare the library, the immunoSEQ multiplex PCR assay was applied. For the multiplex PCR, a mixture combining 60 forward primers for TCR Vbeta segments and 13 reverse primers for TCR Jbeta segments was used. The CDR3 region of rearranged TCR beta genes was amplified from genomic DNA with a multiplex PCR assay. The amplified TCR beta libraries were sequenced on the Illumina HiSeq System as 87-base-pair reads. On the study's bioinformatics: Across the 600 to 700 repertoires, a later analysis counted 80 million or so unique TCR beta chains, about 10 million of which were shared by at least two donors. Raw reads were error-corrected and collapsed into unique sequences by a nearest-neighbor algorithm in which closely related sequences were merged to remove PCR and sequencing errors. To assign V, D and J gene segments, CDR3 sequences were aligned to IMGT reference sequences. For a sequence to be retained, at least a six-nucleotide match to both a V gene segment and a J gene segment was required. A rearrangement was called productive if the CDR3 had no stop codons and remained in frame with V and J, and every other rearrangement was called non-productive. Following IMGT convention, CDR3 was defined as the stretch from the second conserved V-encoded cysteine to the conserved J-encoded phenylalanine. The earlier analysis of more than 450 of the donors excluded sequences that lacked an unambiguous match to a single V gene segment. An earlier analysis of 550 to 650 of the donors classified V segments as functional when productive rearrangements were above 56.7% and as segregating when the standard deviation between donors was above 5%. A statistical classification framework was built to diagnose cytomegalovirus status from the catalog of TCR beta chain sequences. In a later analysis, V and J genes were assigned by comparing TCR nucleotide sequences against IMGT/GENE-DB human TR gene sequences. The TCRdist pipeline was used in a later analysis to assign CDR3 sequences and most-parsimonious VDJ recombination scenarios. In a later analysis, each TCR beta chain was defined by its CDR3 amino acid sequence together with its V-gene family, and reads without a unique V-gene family were excluded. In a later analysis, 500 to 650 highly shared, low-generation-probability nucleotide sequences were removed to address suspected cross-contamination and a sequencing artifact. In a later analysis, a clonal expansion index for each public chain was calculated from normalized within-repertoire ranks of inferred template counts. Generation probabilities in a later analysis came from a VDJ recombination model fitted to out-of-frame rearrangements, and those results were checked against IGoR. In a later analysis, TCR-TCR, TCR-HLA and TCR-CMV co-occurrence was scored with hypergeometric tests, and a repertoire-size bias correction was applied to TCR pairs. False discovery rates were estimated in a later analysis by permuting HLA or CMV assignments 20 times. A later analysis grouped co-occurring TCRs with DBSCAN, adding TCRdist sequence similarity when clustering within HLA-allele-positive subsets. For co-occurrence clustering, repertoires with fewer than 30,000 or more than 120,000 public chains were excluded, along with four to six repertoires with anomalous nucleotide sharing. TCRdb took this table from immuneACCESS and kept in-frame rearrangements with V and J called. Such tables lack part of the clones; where checked against another copy, unresolved V genes explain under half of the gap, and the rest is unexplained. V and J calls and clone size come straight from that table; D and trimming were deduced from the DNA. The table for this sample lists about 210,000 clones; around 80% of them were counted only once. About 3.1% of the sample lies in the top ten.

Sequences were obtained from PBMCs. The clonotype comes from a young man in good health and CMV-seronegative. Rearrangement joined TRBV27 to TRBJ2-7, with TRBD2 matching 8 junction bases. The DNA sequence is given as TGTGCCAGCAGTACTCGGGGGGGCCTAACCTACGAGCAGTACTTC. Translation gives CASSTRGGLTYEQYF.